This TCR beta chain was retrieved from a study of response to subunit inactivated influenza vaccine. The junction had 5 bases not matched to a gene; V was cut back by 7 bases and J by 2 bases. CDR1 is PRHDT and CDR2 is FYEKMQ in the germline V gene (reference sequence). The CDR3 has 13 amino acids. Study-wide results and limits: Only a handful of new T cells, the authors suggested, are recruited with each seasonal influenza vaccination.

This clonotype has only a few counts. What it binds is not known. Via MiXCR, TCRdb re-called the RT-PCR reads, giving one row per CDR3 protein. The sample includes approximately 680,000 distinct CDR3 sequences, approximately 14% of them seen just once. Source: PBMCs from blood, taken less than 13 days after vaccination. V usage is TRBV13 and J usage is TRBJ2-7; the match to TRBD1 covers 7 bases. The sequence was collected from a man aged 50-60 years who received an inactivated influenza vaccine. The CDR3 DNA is TGTGCCAGCAAAACCGGGACAGCCTACGAGCAGTACTTC. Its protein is CASKTGTAYEQYF.